Listed below are T cell receptor beta chains from one sample, sequenced in a study of cytotoxic CD8 clonotypes in ibrutinib-treated CLL. Data came from immunoSEQ multiplex PCR; TCRdb stores just in-frame clones and leaves some out. The table lists more than 85,000 clones, about 74% of them singletons. Sequencing used PBMCs, obtained after 24 months of ibrutinib treatment. All receptors derive from a human donor with chronic lymphocytic leukemia. The CDR3 runs from the conserved cysteine through the conserved F or W. Fields, in order: clone size, J gene, V gene, D gene, CDR3 protein, CDR3 DNA. A D gene is named only where the DNA matches it firmly. Clone sizes are given selectively: once, few, many, or a class where the clone is expanded.

clone_size: once
j_call: TRBJ2-3
v_call: TRBV4-2
d_call: TRBD2
cdr3_aa: CASSPIHSGGAEDTQYF
cdr3_nt: TGTGCCAGCAGCCCTATCCATAGCGGGGGGGCAGAAGATACGCAGTATTTT

clone_size: -
j_call: TRBJ1-5
v_call: TRBV6-6
d_call: TRBD1
cdr3_aa: CASRTTSRGERQPQHF
cdr3_nt: TGTGCCAGCAGAACAACTTCCAGGGGGGAGCGACAGCCCCAGCATTTT

clone_size: -
j_call: TRBJ1-5
v_call: TRBV29-1
d_call: -
cdr3_aa: CSVGPRGQPQHF
cdr3_nt: TGCAGCGTGGGGCCCCGGGGTCAGCCCCAGCATTTT

clone_size: -
j_call: TRBJ2-7
v_call: TRBV18
d_call: -
cdr3_aa: CASSPRTDQREQYF
cdr3_nt: TGTGCCAGCTCACCTAGGACAGATCAGCGCGAGCAGTACTTC

clone_size: few
j_call: TRBJ1-6
v_call: TRBV30
d_call: -
cdr3_aa: CAWASRQAGNSPLHF
cdr3_nt: TGTGCCTGGGCCAGCAGGCAGGCGGGTAATTCACCCCTCCACTTT

clone_size: -
j_call: TRBJ1-5
v_call: TRBV19
d_call: TRBD1
cdr3_aa: CASSIPTGHSNQPQHF
cdr3_nt: TGTGCCAGTAGTATCCCGACAGGGCATAGCAATCAGCCCCAGCATTTT

clone_size: -
j_call: TRBJ2-2
v_call: TRBV7-3
d_call: -
cdr3_aa: CASRPSAANTGELFF
cdr3_nt: TGTGCCAGCAGACCTAGCGCCGCGAACACCGGGGAGCTGTTTTTT

clone_size: -
j_call: TRBJ1-2
v_call: TRBV10-1
d_call: -
cdr3_aa: CASSPTGSYGYTF
cdr3_nt: TGCGCCAGCAGTCCCACAGGGTCCTATGGCTACACCTTC

clone_size: -
j_call: TRBJ2-1
v_call: TRBV13
d_call: TRBD2
cdr3_aa: CASSFPHGLAGADEQFF
cdr3_nt: TGTGCCAGCAGCTTCCCCCATGGGCTAGCGGGAGCCGATGAGCAGTTCTTC

clone_size: -
j_call: TRBJ1-5
v_call: TRBV30
d_call: TRBD1
cdr3_aa: CAWSTGQVNQPQHF
cdr3_nt: TGTGCCTGGAGTACCGGACAGGTCAATCAGCCCCAGCATTTT

clone_size: -
j_call: TRBJ2-3
v_call: TRBV6-1
d_call: -
cdr3_aa: CASERTAASTDTQYF
cdr3_nt: TGTGCCAGCGAAAGGACTGCCGCAAGCACAGATACGCAGTATTTT

clone_size: -
j_call: TRBJ2-7
v_call: TRBV2
d_call: -
cdr3_aa: CASSDGPYEQYF
cdr3_nt: TGTGCCAGCAGTGACGGGCCCTACGAGCAGTACTTC

clone_size: once
j_call: TRBJ2-1
v_call: TRBV6-1
d_call: -
cdr3_aa: CASSEIVIVGWSINEQFF
cdr3_nt: TGTGCCAGCAGTGAAATAGTCATTGTGGGGTGGTCAATCAATGAGCAGTTCTTC

clone_size: -
j_call: TRBJ1-4
v_call: TRBV7-2
d_call: -
cdr3_aa: CASTLGPFAEKLFF
cdr3_nt: TGTGCCAGCACCCTAGGGCCCTTTGCCGAAAAACTGTTTTTT

clone_size: -
j_call: TRBJ1-1
v_call: TRBV4-1
d_call: -
cdr3_aa: CASSQDLGWGTEAFF
cdr3_nt: TGCGCCAGCAGCCAAGATTTGGGCTGGGGAACTGAAGCTTTCTTT

clone_size: -
j_call: TRBJ1-2
v_call: TRBV5-4
d_call: -
cdr3_aa: CASSRTDFYGYTF
cdr3_nt: TGTGCCAGCAGCCGGACAGATTTCTATGGCTACACCTTC

clone_size: -
j_call: TRBJ1-2
v_call: TRBV7-2
d_call: -
cdr3_aa: CASSPLLQGGYGYTF
cdr3_nt: TGTGCCAGCAGCCCACTTCTACAGGGCGGCTATGGCTACACCTTC

clone_size: -
j_call: TRBJ1-1
v_call: TRBV7-3
d_call: -
cdr3_aa: CASSLSGGNTEAFF
cdr3_nt: TGTGCCAGCAGCTTATCTGGGGGGAACACTGAAGCTTTCTTT

clone_size: -
j_call: TRBJ1-1
v_call: TRBV5-8
d_call: -
cdr3_aa: CASSYGMGTEAFF
cdr3_nt: TGTGCCAGCAGTTACGGTATGGGAACTGAAGCTTTCTTT

clone_size: -
j_call: TRBJ2-1
v_call: TRBV18
d_call: -
cdr3_aa: CASSLGGINSYNEQFF
cdr3_nt: TGTGCCAGCTCACTAGGGGGGATTAACTCCTACAATGAGCAGTTCTTC

clone_size: -
j_call: TRBJ1-5
v_call: TRBV18
d_call: -
cdr3_aa: CASSPFESLDNQPQHF
cdr3_nt: TGTGCCAGCTCACCCTTTGAGAGCCTAGACAATCAGCCCCAGCATTTT

clone_size: few
j_call: TRBJ1-1
v_call: TRBV15
d_call: -
cdr3_aa: CATSRSGLNTEAFF
cdr3_nt: TGTGCCACCAGCAGGAGCGGACTTAACACTGAAGCTTTCTTT

clone_size: -
j_call: TRBJ2-7
v_call: TRBV6-1
d_call: TRBD1
cdr3_aa: CASSEAQGAAEQYF
cdr3_nt: TGTGCCAGCAGTGAAGCCCAGGGGGCCGCAGAGCAGTACTTC

clone_size: few
j_call: TRBJ2-5
v_call: TRBV18
d_call: -
cdr3_aa: CASSPTSYRDGETQYF
cdr3_nt: TGTGCCAGCTCACCAACCTCATACAGGGATGGGGAGACCCAGTACTTC

clone_size: once
j_call: TRBJ2-5
v_call: TRBV7-3
d_call: -
cdr3_aa: CASSSTPRHQETQYF
cdr3_nt: TGTGCCAGCAGCTCTACCCCCAGGCACCAAGAGACCCAGTACTTC

clone_size: -
j_call: TRBJ1-1
v_call: TRBV7-8
d_call: -
cdr3_aa: CASSLDAIPNTEAFF
cdr3_nt: TGTGCCAGCAGCTTAGATGCTATTCCGAACACTGAAGCTTTCTTT

clone_size: few
j_call: TRBJ1-6
v_call: TRBV9
d_call: -
cdr3_aa: CASSIDSLNSPLHF
cdr3_nt: TGTGCCAGCAGCATCGACAGTCTAAATTCACCCCTCCACTTT

clone_size: -
j_call: TRBJ2-3
v_call: TRBV2
d_call: TRBD2
cdr3_aa: CASSMGLAGSTDTQYF
cdr3_nt: TGTGCCAGCAGTATGGGACTAGCGGGTAGCACAGATACGCAGTATTTT

clone_size: -
j_call: TRBJ2-2
v_call: TRBV30
d_call: -
cdr3_aa: CAWSVLGGELFF
cdr3_nt: TGTGCCTGGAGTGTCCTAGGCGGGGAGCTGTTTTTT

clone_size: -
j_call: TRBJ2-3
v_call: TRBV29-1
d_call: TRBD1
cdr3_aa: CSAPGTGNTDTQYF
cdr3_nt: TGCAGCGCACCCGGGACAGGAAACACAGATACGCAGTATTTT

clone_size: -
j_call: TRBJ2-1
v_call: TRBV4-3
d_call: -
cdr3_aa: CASSPPGGGGYEQFF
cdr3_nt: TGCGCCAGCAGCCCTCCCGGCGGAGGGGGCTATGAGCAGTTCTTC

clone_size: -
j_call: TRBJ2-7
v_call: TRBV5-5
d_call: -
cdr3_aa: CASRVLDLEEQYF
cdr3_nt: TGTGCCAGCAGGGTTCTGGATCTTGAGGAGCAGTACTTC

clone_size: -
j_call: TRBJ2-3
v_call: TRBV28
d_call: -
cdr3_aa: CASKRGPTDTQYF
cdr3_nt: TGTGCCAGCAAACGGGGGCCCACAGATACGCAGTATTTT

clone_size: few
j_call: TRBJ1-1
v_call: TRBV5-4
d_call: TRBD1
cdr3_aa: CASSRTGDETEAFF
cdr3_nt: TGTGCCAGCAGCCGGACAGGGGATGAGACTGAAGCTTTCTTT

clone_size: -
j_call: TRBJ2-2
v_call: TRBV5-4
d_call: -
cdr3_aa: CASYKSTTGELFF
cdr3_nt: TGTGCCAGCTATAAGTCGACCACCGGGGAGCTGTTTTTT

clone_size: few
j_call: TRBJ1-3
v_call: TRBV28
d_call: -
cdr3_aa: CASSLWAPSSGNTIYF
cdr3_nt: TGTGCCAGCAGTTTATGGGCCCCTAGCTCTGGAAACACCATATATTTT

clone_size: once
j_call: TRBJ1-4
v_call: TRBV10-3
d_call: -
cdr3_aa: CAISGSGAGANEKLFF
cdr3_nt: TGTGCCATCAGTGGTTCGGGGGCTGGGGCTAATGAAAAACTGTTTTTT

clone_size: once
j_call: TRBJ2-1
v_call: TRBV10-3
d_call: TRBD2
cdr3_aa: CAISEGGRGSYNEQFF
cdr3_nt: TGTGCCATCAGTGAAGGCGGGAGAGGCTCCTACAATGAGCAGTTCTTC

clone_size: -
j_call: TRBJ2-3
v_call: TRBV6-1
d_call: -
cdr3_aa: CASSEEGSLRTQYF
cdr3_nt: TGTGCCAGCAGTGAAGAGGGGTCGCTCAGGACGCAGTATTTT

clone_size: -
j_call: TRBJ2-7
v_call: TRBV19
d_call: TRBD1
cdr3_aa: CARISGTGGYEQYF
cdr3_nt: TGTGCCAGAATCTCCGGGACAGGGGGCTACGAGCAGTACTTC

clone_size: few
j_call: TRBJ1-5
v_call: TRBV28
d_call: TRBD1
cdr3_aa: CASTRPGQGMYGPNQPQHF
cdr3_nt: TGTGCCAGCACCCGACCGGGACAGGGGATGTATGGGCCTAATCAGCCCCAGCATTTT

clone_size: -
j_call: TRBJ2-3
v_call: TRBV28
d_call: TRBD2
cdr3_aa: CASSLSGQRDTDTQYF
cdr3_nt: TGTGCCAGCAGTTTATCAGGCCAGCGGGACACAGATACGCAGTATTTT

clone_size: -
j_call: TRBJ1-2
v_call: TRBV2
d_call: TRBD1
cdr3_aa: CASSRDRGNYGYTF
cdr3_nt: TGTGCCAGCAGTCGGGACAGGGGGAACTATGGCTACACCTTC

clone_size: few
j_call: TRBJ2-7
v_call: TRBV6-6
d_call: -
cdr3_aa: CASSTGWLYEQYF
cdr3_nt: TGTGCCAGCAGTACCGGATGGCTCTACGAGCAGTACTTC

clone_size: -
j_call: TRBJ1-5
v_call: TRBV7-8
d_call: -
cdr3_aa: CASSLDRGEPQHF
cdr3_nt: TGTGCCAGCAGCTTAGATAGGGGAGAGCCCCAGCATTTT

clone_size: -
j_call: TRBJ2-3
v_call: TRBV6-6
d_call: -
cdr3_aa: CASSYSGGVFTDTQYF
cdr3_nt: TGTGCCAGCAGTTACTCGGGCGGGGTCTTCACAGATACGCAGTATTTT

clone_size: -
j_call: TRBJ1-4
v_call: TRBV18
d_call: -
cdr3_aa: CASSPPGVQATNEKLFF
cdr3_nt: TGTGCCAGCTCACCTCCTGGAGTTCAAGCAACTAATGAAAAACTGTTTTTT

clone_size: -
j_call: TRBJ1-2
v_call: TRBV27
d_call: -
cdr3_aa: CASSLFGAGGYTF
cdr3_nt: TGTGCCAGCAGTTTATTCGGTGCGGGGGGCTACACCTTC

clone_size: -
j_call: TRBJ2-1
v_call: TRBV5-1
d_call: -
cdr3_aa: CASSHILGVITYNEQFF
cdr3_nt: TGCGCCAGCAGCCACATCCTTGGCGTGATAACCTACAATGAGCAGTTCTTC

clone_size: once
j_call: TRBJ2-3
v_call: TRBV27
d_call: -
cdr3_aa: CASSLGVTDTQYF
cdr3_nt: TGTGCCAGCAGTTTGGGCGTGACAGATACGCAGTATTTT

clone_size: -
j_call: TRBJ1-2
v_call: TRBV28
d_call: -
cdr3_aa: CASKLRAYGYTF
cdr3_nt: TGTGCCAGCAAACTAAGGGCCTATGGCTACACCTTC

clone_size: -
j_call: TRBJ1-2
v_call: TRBV2
d_call: TRBD1
cdr3_aa: CATPLAGGEGYTF
cdr3_nt: TGTGCCACCCCATTGGCAGGGGGAGAGGGCTACACCTTC

clone_size: -
j_call: TRBJ2-7
v_call: TRBV6-1
d_call: TRBD1
cdr3_aa: CASMGTGGNYEQYF
cdr3_nt: TGTGCCAGCATGGGGACAGGGGGCAACTACGAGCAGTACTTC